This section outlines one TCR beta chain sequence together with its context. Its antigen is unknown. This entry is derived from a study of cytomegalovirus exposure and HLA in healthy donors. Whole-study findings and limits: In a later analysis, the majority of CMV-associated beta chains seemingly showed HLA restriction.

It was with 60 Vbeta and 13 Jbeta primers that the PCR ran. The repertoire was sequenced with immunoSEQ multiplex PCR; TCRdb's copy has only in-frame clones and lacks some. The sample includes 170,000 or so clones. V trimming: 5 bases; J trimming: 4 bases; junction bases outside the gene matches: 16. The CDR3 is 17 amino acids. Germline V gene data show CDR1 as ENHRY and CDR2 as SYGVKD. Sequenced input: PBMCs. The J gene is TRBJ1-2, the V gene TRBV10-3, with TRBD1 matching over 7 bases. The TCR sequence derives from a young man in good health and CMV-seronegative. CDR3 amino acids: CAISTRGTAARLYGYTF. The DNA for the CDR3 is TGTGCCATCAGTACTAGGGGGACAGCCGCTCGTCTCTATGGCTACACCTTC.